These 12 T cell receptor beta chains were sequenced from one sample in a study of CD8 T cells in Susac syndrome. Roughly 0.45 to 1 ug RNA was reverse transcribed with random hexamers. In TCRdb, the immunoSEQ multiplex PCR reads were re-called with MiXCR into one record per CDR3 protein. The repertoire consists of around 300,000 distinct CDR3 sequences, with 65% to 90% occurring once and the leading ten covering about 0.22%. Sequencing was performed on CD8+ T cells from PBMCs. The source of these receptors is a human donor with multiple sclerosis.

The V gene is TRBV27, the J gene TRBJ2-1; D possibly corresponds to TRBD2 (6 bases). The CDR3 contains 16 residues. Trimming shortened V by 1 base and J by 5 bases, and 15 bases separated the two germline ends. From germline, CDR1 is MNHEY and CDR2 SMNVEV (reference sequence). DNA of the CDR3: TGTGCCAGCAGTTTATACGGCGGGGTAAAGGACAATGAGCAGTTCTTC. Translated, it gives CASSLYGGVKDNEQFF.

This chain connects TRBV3-1 to TRBJ2-2; 7 positions agree with TRBD2. Germline trimming cut 4 bases from V and 6 bases from J; bases unmatched to any gene: 8. The CDR3 totals 15 residues. Germline CDR1 reads LGHDT; CDR2 reads YNNKEL (reference sequence). The CDR3 region has the DNA TGTGCCAGCAGCCCTAGCGGAGTAAACCCCGGGGAGCTGTTTTTT. Translation gives CASSPSGVNPGELFF.

The chain joins TRBV27 to TRBJ1-3, with a tentative D call TRBD1 (6 bases). The CDR3 is made up of 15 amino acids. V lost 5 bases and J 0 bases, leaving 11 bases between the germline ends. Germline V gives CDR1 MNHEY, CDR2 SMNVEV (reference sequence). In DNA, the CDR3 is TGTGCCAGCAGTCGGATAGGGGGCTCTGGAAACACCATATATTTT. Protein product: CASSRIGGSGNTIYF.

The chain uses TRBV7-8 and TRBJ2-1; D may be TRBD2 (6 bases). CDR1 and CDR2 from the germline V gene are SGHVS and FQNEAQ. The CDR3 has 18 amino acids. V lost 0 bases to trimming and J lost 4 bases, with 19 bases between them. The CDR3 DNA reads as TGTGCCAGCAGCTTAGCCGCACTCATAGCGGCTGGGTACAATGAGCAGTTCTTC. This translates into CASSLAALIAAGYNEQFF.

The chain links TRBV28 to TRBJ2-2, with TRBD2 identical over 12 bases. The V gene end was trimmed by 7 bases and the J gene end by 1 base; junction bases not matched to a gene: 10. The germline gives CDR1 MDHEN, CDR2 SYDVKM. CDR3 length: 18 residues. This chain's CDR3 is CASTGKASGRVNTGELFF. The CDR3 region has the DNA TGTGCCAGCACAGGGAAAGCTAGCGGGAGGGTGAACACCGGGGAGCTGTTTTTT.

The chain is built from TRBV18 and TRBJ2-3; 8 nucleotides agree with TRBD2. Trimming took 3 bases from V and 0 from J; bases not matched to a gene: 8. Germline-derived CDR1 and CDR2 are KGHSH and LQKENI. This CDR3 has 17 residues. The CDR3 protein is CASSPPGRGLSTDTQYF. CDR3 nucleotide sequence: TGTGCCAGCTCACCCCCCGGGAGGGGTTTAAGCACAGATACGCAGTATTTT.

This clonotype was recorded only once. The chain joins TRBV27 to TRBJ2-1, with D perhaps matching TRBD1 or TRBD2 (5 bases each). This CDR3 has 16 amino acids. V lost 4 bases and J lost 5, with 18 bases in between. Germline lookup yields CDR1 MNHEY and CDR2 SMNVEV (reference sequence). CDR3 sequence (DNA): TGTGCCAGCAGTTCCCGGGACCCCCAAATCAACAATGAGCAGTTCTTC. It is translated as CASSSRDPQINNEQFF.

The chain links TRBV24-1 to TRBJ1-2; the D gene is possibly TRBD1 (5 bases). The germline gives CDR1 KGHDR, CDR2 SFDVKD. There are 13 residues in the CDR3. The V gene lost 4 bases and the J gene lost 8 bases, with 13 bases spanning the gap. CDR3 region: CATSDPGTPGYTF. The CDR3 DNA is TGTGCCACCAGTGACCCCGGGACCCCCGGCTACACCTTC.

The rearrangement uses TRBV20-1 and TRBJ2-7; 11 bases match TRBD1. This CDR3 has 15 residues. Germline V gene lookup returns CDR1 DFQATT and CDR2 SNEGSKA (reference sequence). Losses at the gene ends were 2 bases for V and 4 bases for J; bases not matched to a gene: 7. The CDR3, as DNA: TGCAGTGCTAGACTCCGGGACAGGGGGATTTACGAGCAGTACTTC. It translates to CSARLRDRGIYEQYF.

This chain connects TRBV12-3 or TRBV12-4 to TRBJ2-1; D might be TRBD2 (6 bases). V was shortened by 5 bases and J by 0 bases, with 14 bases between the two germline ends. The length of the CDR3 is 16 residues. The CDR3 sequence is CASSPDERVSYNEQFF. As DNA, the CDR3 is TGTGCCAGCAGTCCCGACGAGCGGGTCTCCTACAATGAGCAGTTCTTC.

V is TRBV7-2 and J is TRBJ2-2; D is unresolved. CDR1 and CDR2 (germline): SGHTA, FQGNSA. CDR3 size: 14 residues. Trimming took 0 bases from V and 4 from J, leaving 6 bases between them. The CDR3 spells CASSLARSTGELFF. In DNA, the CDR3 is TGTGCCAGCAGCTTAGCCCGGAGCACCGGGGAGCTGTTTTTT.

This chain connects TRBV15 to TRBJ1-5, with a tentative D call TRBD1 (6 bases). The length of the CDR3 is 15 residues. Trimming removed 2 bases from V and 6 bases from J, with 14 bases in between. Germline V gives CDR1 LNHNV, CDR2 YYDKDF (reference sequence). CDR3 in amino acids: CATSRSQGMGQPQHF. CDR3 DNA sequence: TGTGCCACCAGCAGATCCCAGGGGATGGGTCAGCCCCAGCATTTT.